The clone carrying this T cell receptor beta chain was seen just once. The entry originates in a study of TIL therapy for anti-PD-1-resistant metastatic lung cancer. Study-level background: Patients then received nivolumab; progressors got lymphodepletion, TIL and IL-2. Half of patients were current or former smokers. Tumors carried a median roughly 1.5 non-synonymous mutations per megabase. Median tumor PD-L1 proportion score was roughly 5.4%.

Sequencing used immunoSEQ v3. Generated by immunoSEQ multiplex PCR, the TCRdb table keeps only in-frame clones and is missing some. The sample comprises 35,000 to 55,000 clones, 79% of which are singletons, and approximately 15% rests with the top ten. Sample time point: pre-treatment sample, taken before nivolumab and TIL therapy. Unmatched junction bases numbered 5, after V lost 4 bases and J lost 7 bases. The CDR3 has 13 residues. Germline V CDR1 and CDR2: SGHRS, YFSETQ. The sequence derives from a man between 70 and 80 years old with non-small cell lung cancer. The chain combines TRBV5-1 with TRBJ2-7; the match to TRBD1 covers 10 bases. The sample in question was blood, obtained at baseline. The CDR3 DNA sequence: TGCGCCAGCAGCCTCGGACAGGGGGAAGAGCAGTACTTC. The encoded protein is CASSLGQGEEQYF.